Here is one T cell receptor beta chain with its context. Its antigen remains unknown. The ends were cut back, 1 base at V and 1 base at J, with 10 bases in the middle. This CDR3 region has 15 residues. Germline values: CDR1 SGHTA, CDR2 FQGNSA. The entry originates in a study of cytotoxic CD8 clonotypes in ibrutinib-treated CLL. General study points: Upon ibrutinib response clonality rose, and upon progression it fell back toward baseline.

Sequenced by immunoSEQ multiplex PCR; TCRdb stores in-frame clones only, minus some. The sample gives roughly 150,000 clones, approximately 80% of which show up once; around 2.1% is in the top ten. The clonotype comes from a human donor with chronic lymphocytic leukemia. This chain connects TRBV7-2 to TRBJ2-5; D ambiguous. The sequencing here drew on PBMCs, taken after 12 months of ibrutinib treatment. CDR3 coding DNA: TGTGCCAGCAGCTTAGGTTCCTCACCCCAAGAGACCCAGTACTTC. Its translation: CASSLGSSPQETQYF.